The entry below gives a single T cell receptor beta chain sequence along with its context. Its antigen remains unknown. The V and J ends lost 6 bases and 2 bases respectively, with 10 bases between them. The CDR3 contains 14 residues. Looked up from germline, CDR1 is ENHRY and CDR2 is SYGVKD. This sample was taken from a study of identical twins. cDNA molecules carried unique molecular identifiers, and template switching added a universal primer site. TCRdb reprocessed the 5' RACE reads via MiXCR and lists one record per CDR3 protein. Of approximately 670,000 distinct CDR3 sequences listed, around 6.1% are singletons. Points from the study as a whole: Where beta out-of-frame sequences were concerned, excess twin sharing was weaker. In drawing conclusions, the study used cross-sectional statistical analysis and did not follow the same donors. Invariant T cells like MAIT and iNKT could partly confound the zero-insertion analyses.

The sequenced sample was naive T cells sorted from blood. The clonotype originates from a man aged 18 to 30 in good health. This chain connects TRBV10-3 to TRBJ1-4; D is ambiguous. CDR3 coding DNA: TGTGCCATCAGCCCCGACACCACTAATGAAAAACTGTTTTTT. Its protein is CAISPDTTNEKLFF.